This TCR beta chain is from a study of Tregs in tolerant kidney transplant recipients. Study background: Mixed chimerism was transient after nonmyeloablative marrow transplants from related graft donors.

The data were produced by immunoSEQ multiplex PCR, yet TCRdb's version contains in-frame clones alone and is incomplete. Recorded for this sample: roughly 30,000 clones. On this clone: Read sequence stops 3 residues before the CDR3 end, and the germline J gene provides the missing end.

Per germline, CDR1 SQVTM and CDR2 ANQGSEA. V lost 7 bases, J lost 1 base, and 16 bases lay in between. The CDR3 loop spans 15 amino acids. The chain links TRBV29-1 to TRBJ2-2, with D perhaps TRBD1 (6 bases). Sequenced material: CD8+ T cells from blood, taken before the transplant. This receptor was taken from a human donor who received a combined kidney and bone marrow transplant. The CDR3 DNA, read in part, is TGCAGCGCTGTGTCAGGGGACGTGAACACCGGGGAG. Amino acid sequence: CSAVSGDVNTGE. The CDR3 reads in full as CSAVSGDVNTGELFF.